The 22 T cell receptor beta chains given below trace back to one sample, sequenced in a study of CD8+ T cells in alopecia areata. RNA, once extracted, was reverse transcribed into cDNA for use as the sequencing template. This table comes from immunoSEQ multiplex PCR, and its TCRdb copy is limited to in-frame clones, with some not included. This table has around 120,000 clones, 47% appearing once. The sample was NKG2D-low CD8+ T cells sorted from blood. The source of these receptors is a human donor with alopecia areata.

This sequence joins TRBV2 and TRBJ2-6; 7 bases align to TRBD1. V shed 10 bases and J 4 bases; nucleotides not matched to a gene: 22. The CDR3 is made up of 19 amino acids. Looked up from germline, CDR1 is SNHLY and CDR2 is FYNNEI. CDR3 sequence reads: CATRAWRQGRQSGANVLTF. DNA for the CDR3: TGTGCCACCCGCGCCTGGAGACAGGGAAGGCAATCCGGGGCCAACGTCCTGACTTTC.

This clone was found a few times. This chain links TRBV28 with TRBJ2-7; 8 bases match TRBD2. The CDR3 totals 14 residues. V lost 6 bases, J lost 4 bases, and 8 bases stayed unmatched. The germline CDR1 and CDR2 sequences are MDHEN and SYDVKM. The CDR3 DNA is TGTGCCAGCAGGGATGTAGCGGGGATATACGAGCAGTACTTC. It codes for CASRDVAGIYEQYF.

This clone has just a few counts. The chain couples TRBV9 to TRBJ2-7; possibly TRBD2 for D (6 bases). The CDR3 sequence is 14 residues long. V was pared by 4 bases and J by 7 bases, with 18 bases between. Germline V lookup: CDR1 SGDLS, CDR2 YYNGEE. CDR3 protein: CASSPATGSGEQYF. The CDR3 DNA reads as TGTGCCAGCAGCCCGGCGACGGGGAGCGGGGAGCAGTACTTC.

The CDR3 protein is CASSQLPPTGAGGPNEQFF. The CDR3, as DNA: TGCGCCAGCAGCCAACTTCCCCCGACTGGAGCGGGGGGGCCCAATGAGCAGTTCTTC. V usage is TRBV4-1 and J usage is TRBJ2-1; 10 bases are shared with TRBD2. This CDR3 contains 19 residues. Germline CDR1 reads MGHRA; CDR2 reads YSYEKL. V shed 2 bases, J shed 6 bases, and the junction held 16 bases outside the gene matches.

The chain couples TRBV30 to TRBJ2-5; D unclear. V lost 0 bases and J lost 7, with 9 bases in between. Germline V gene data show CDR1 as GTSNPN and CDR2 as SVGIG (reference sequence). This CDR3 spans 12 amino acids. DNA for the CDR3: TGTGCCTGGAGTGTACCCCTGGGGACCCAGTACTTC. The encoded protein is CAWSVPLGTQYF.

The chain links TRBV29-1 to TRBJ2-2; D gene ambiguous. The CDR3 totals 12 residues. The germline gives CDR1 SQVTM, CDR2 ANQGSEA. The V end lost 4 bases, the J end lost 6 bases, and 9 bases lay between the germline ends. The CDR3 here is CSVGSGSGELFF. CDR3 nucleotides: TGCAGCGTTGGATCCGGGTCCGGGGAGCTGTTTTTT.

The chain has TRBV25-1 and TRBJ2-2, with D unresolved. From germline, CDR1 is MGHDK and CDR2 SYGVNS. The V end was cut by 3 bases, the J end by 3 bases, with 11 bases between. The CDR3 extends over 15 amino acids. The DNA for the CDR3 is TGTGCCAGCAGTGACGACCGAGGATACACCGGGGAGCTGTTTTTT. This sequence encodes CASSDDRGYTGELFF.

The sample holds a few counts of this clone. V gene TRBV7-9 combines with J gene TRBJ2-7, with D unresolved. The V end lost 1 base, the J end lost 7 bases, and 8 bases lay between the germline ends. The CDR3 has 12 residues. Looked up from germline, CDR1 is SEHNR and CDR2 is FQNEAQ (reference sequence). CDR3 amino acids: CASSLGDLEQYF. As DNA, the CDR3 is TGTGCCAGCAGCTTAGGGGATCTGGAGCAGTACTTC.

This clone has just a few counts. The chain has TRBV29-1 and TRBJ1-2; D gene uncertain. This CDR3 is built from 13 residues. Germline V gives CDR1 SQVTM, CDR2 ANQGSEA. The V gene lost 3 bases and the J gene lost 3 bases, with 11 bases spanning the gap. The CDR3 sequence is CSVEYPDYYGYTF. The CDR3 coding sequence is TGCAGCGTTGAGTACCCGGACTACTATGGCTACACCTTC.

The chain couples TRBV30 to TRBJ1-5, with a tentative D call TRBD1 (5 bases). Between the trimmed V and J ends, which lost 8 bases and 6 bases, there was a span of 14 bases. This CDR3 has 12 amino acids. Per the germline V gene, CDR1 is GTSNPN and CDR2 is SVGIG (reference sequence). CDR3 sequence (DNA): TGTGCCAGCTCCCTAGGGGCTCAGCCCCAGCATTTT. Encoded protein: CASSLGAQPQHF.

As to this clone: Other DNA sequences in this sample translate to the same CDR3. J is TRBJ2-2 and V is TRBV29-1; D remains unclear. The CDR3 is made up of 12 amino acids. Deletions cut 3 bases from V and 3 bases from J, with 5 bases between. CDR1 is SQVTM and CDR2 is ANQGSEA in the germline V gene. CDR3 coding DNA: TGCAGCGTTGAGGAATACACCGGGGAGCTGTTTTTT. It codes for CSVEEYTGELFF.

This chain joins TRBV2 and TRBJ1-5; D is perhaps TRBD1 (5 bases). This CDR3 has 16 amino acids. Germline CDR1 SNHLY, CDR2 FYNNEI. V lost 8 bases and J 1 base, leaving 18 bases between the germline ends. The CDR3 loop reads CASQERGLRSNQPQHF. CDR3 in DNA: TGTGCCAGCCAGGAACGGGGCCTGCGGAGCAATCAGCCCCAGCATTTT.

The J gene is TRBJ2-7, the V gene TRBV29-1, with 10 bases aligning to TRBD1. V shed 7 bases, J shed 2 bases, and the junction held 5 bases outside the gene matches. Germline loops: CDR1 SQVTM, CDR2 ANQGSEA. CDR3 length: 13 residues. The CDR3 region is CSAHGTGAYEQYF. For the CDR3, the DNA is TGCAGCGCGCACGGGACAGGGGCCTACGAGCAGTACTTC.

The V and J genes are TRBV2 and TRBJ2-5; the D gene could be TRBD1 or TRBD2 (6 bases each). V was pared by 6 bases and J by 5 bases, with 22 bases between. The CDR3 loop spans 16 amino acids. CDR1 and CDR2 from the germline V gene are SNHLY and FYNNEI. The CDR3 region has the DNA TGTGCCAGCAGGTCCAGGGGCGGGGCACAGGCGGAGACCCAGTACTTC. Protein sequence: CASRSRGGAQAETQYF. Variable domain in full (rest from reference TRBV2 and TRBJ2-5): EPEVTQTPSHQVTQMGQEVILRCVPISNHLYFYWYRQILGQKVEFLVSFYNNEISEKSEIFDDQFSVERPDGSNFTLKIRSTKLEDSAMYFCASRSRGGAQAETQYFGPGTRLLVL.

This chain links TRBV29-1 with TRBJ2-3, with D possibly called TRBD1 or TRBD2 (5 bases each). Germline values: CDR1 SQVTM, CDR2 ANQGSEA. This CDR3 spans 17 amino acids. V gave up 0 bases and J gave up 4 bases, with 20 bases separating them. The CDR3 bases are TGCAGCGTTGAAGATCTGCAGGGACCTCTCTTGGCAGATACGCAGTATTTT. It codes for CSVEDLQGPLLADTQYF.

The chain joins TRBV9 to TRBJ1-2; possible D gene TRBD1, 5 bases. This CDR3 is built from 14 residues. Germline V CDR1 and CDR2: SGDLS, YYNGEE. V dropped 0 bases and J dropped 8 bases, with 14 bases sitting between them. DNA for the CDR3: TGTGCCAGCAGCGTAGATCTGACAGCCCCAGGCTACACCTTC. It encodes CASSVDLTAPGYTF.

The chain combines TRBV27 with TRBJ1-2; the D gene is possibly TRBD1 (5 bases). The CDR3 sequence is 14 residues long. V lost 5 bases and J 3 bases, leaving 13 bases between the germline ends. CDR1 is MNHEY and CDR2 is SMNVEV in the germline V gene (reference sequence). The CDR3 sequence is CASSRGGPYYGYTF. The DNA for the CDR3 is TGTGCCAGCAGTAGGGGAGGGCCCTACTATGGCTACACCTTC.

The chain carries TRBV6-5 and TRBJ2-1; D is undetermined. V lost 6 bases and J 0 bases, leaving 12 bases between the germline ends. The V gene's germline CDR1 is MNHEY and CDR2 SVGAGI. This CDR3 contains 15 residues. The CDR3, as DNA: TGTGCCAGCAGCCGGTACGGTAGCTCCTACAATGAGCAGTTCTTC. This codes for CASSRYGSSYNEQFF.

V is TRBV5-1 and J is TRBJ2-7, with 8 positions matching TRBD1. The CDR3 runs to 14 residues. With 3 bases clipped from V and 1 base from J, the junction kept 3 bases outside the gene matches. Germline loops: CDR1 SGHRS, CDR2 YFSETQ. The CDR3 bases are TGCGCCAGCAGCTGGGGGACAGGATCCTACGAGCAGTACTTC. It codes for CASSWGTGSYEQYF.

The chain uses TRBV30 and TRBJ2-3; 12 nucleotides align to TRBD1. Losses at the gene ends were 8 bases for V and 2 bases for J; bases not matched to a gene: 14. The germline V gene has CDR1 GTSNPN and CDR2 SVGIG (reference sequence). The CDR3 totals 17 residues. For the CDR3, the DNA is TGTGCCGGACATAAAACGGGACAGGGGGCCTTCACAGATACGCAGTATTTT. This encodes CAGHKTGQGAFTDTQYF.

CDR3 sequence: CASSSLDANYEQYF. The CDR3 DNA reads TGTGCCAGCAGTTCCTTAGATGCCAACTACGAGCAGTACTTC. This sequence joins TRBV11-2 and TRBJ2-7, with unresolved D. This CDR3 contains 14 residues. Germline V lookup: CDR1 SGHAT, CDR2 FQNNGV. V dropped 6 bases and J dropped 3 bases, with 15 bases sitting between them.

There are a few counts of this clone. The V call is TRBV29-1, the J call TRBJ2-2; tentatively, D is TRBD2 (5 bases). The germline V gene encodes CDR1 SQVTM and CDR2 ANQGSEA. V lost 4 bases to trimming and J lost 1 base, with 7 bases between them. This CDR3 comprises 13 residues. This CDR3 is CSVVAQNTGELFF. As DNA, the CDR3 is TGCAGCGTTGTAGCGCAGAACACCGGGGAGCTGTTTTTT.